The 25 T cell receptor beta chains listed next were all sequenced from one sample in a study of blood T cells in healthy people across ages. A J-beta primer mix and a sample-barcoded 5' primer were used in a second PCR of roughly 7 to 12 cycles. In TCRdb, the 5' RACE reads were re-called with MiXCR into one record per CDR3 protein. The sample consists of hundreds of thousands of distinct CDR3 sequences, 46% of them appearing once. Sequenced: blood. The receptors were sampled from a man of 80 years or more in good health.

In the case of this clonotype: A far larger clone is just one base off, so this is likely a read error. CDR3 DNA sequence: TGTGCCGGCAGTTTAGCCGGGGTAGAGACCCAGTACTTC. Protein: CAGSLAGVETQYF. The chain recombines TRBV12-3 or TRBV12-4 with TRBJ2-5, with D tentatively TRBD2 (5 bases). CDR3 length: 13 residues.

This clonotype has just a few counts. The rearrangement uses TRBV9 and TRBJ2-7, with D possibly TRBD2 on 6 matching bases. The germline V gene has CDR1 SGDLS and CDR2 YYNGEE. The CDR3 extends over 16 amino acids. V shed 0 bases and J shed 0 bases, with 13 bases lying between them. As DNA, the CDR3 is TGTGCCAGCAGCGTAGAGGCGGGAATAAGCTCCTACGAGCAGTACTTC. Translating it yields CASSVEAGISSYEQYF.

The genes are TRBV7-8 and TRBJ2-1; D may be TRBD2 (5 bases). The CDR3 length is 16 residues. The V gene's germline CDR1 is SGHVS and CDR2 FQNEAQ. Trimming stripped 0 bases from V and 6 bases from J, with 15 bases between. The CDR3 reads CASSLARGLGINEQFF. The CDR3 DNA reads as TGTGCCAGCAGCTTAGCGCGTGGACTGGGAATCAATGAGCAGTTCTTC.

The chain carries TRBV29-1 and TRBJ1-4; 9 bases map to TRBD1. J was trimmed by 7 bases and V by 5 bases; bases with no gene match: 5. The germline gives CDR1 SQVTM, CDR2 ANQGSEA. The CDR3 is 13 residues long. The chain's CDR3 is CSVSGQGAEKLFF. Here the CDR3 DNA reads TGCAGCGTTTCGGGACAGGGTGCTGAAAAACTGTTTTTT.

The gene calls are TRBV2 and TRBJ2-3; D perhaps matches TRBD2 (7 bases). The CDR3 consists of 15 residues. Germline V gene sequence: CDR1 SNHLY, CDR2 FYNNEI. The germline V and J ends were trimmed by 7 bases and 1 base, with 15 bases remaining between them. DNA of the CDR3: TGTGCCAGCACCCCGGCGGGGGCCCGCACAGATACGCAGTATTTT. It is translated as CASTPAGARTDTQYF.

This clonotype was seen more than once but under ten times. The chain employs TRBV11-3 and TRBJ2-1, with unresolved D. Trimming stripped 0 bases from V and 6 bases from J, with 9 bases between. Looked up from germline, CDR1 is SGHNT and CDR2 is YENEEA. The CDR3 is made up of 14 amino acids. The CDR3, as DNA: TGTGCCAGCAGCTTAGAAGTTAAGACCAATGAGCAGTTCTTC. This gives the protein CASSLEVKTNEQFF.

This clonotype was seen more than once but under ten times. A read error may be the cause here, since a much bigger clone is one base away. V and J are TRBV5-1 and TRBJ2-3; D is unclear. CDR1 SGHRS and CDR2 YFSETQ come from the germline V gene. The CDR3 loop spans 13 amino acids. V gave up 3 bases and J gave up 2 bases, with 7 bases separating them. CDR3 sequence (DNA): TGCGCCAGCAGCTGGCACTTCACAGATACGCAGTATTTT. Translated, it gives CASSWHFTDTQYF. Variable domain in full (rest from reference TRBV5-1 and TRBJ2-3): KAGVTQTPRYLIKTRGQQVTLSCSPISGHRSVSWYQQTPGQGLQFLFEYFSETQRNKGNFPGRFSGRQFSNSRSEMNVSTLELGDSALYLCASSWHFTDTQYFGPGTRLTVL.

V is TRBV4-1 and J is TRBJ1-2; possibly TRBD1 for D (5 bases). V was clipped by 1 base and J by 4 bases, with 13 bases between them. CDR3 length equals 15 residues. Looked up from germline, CDR1 is MGHRA and CDR2 is YSYEKL. For the CDR3, the DNA is TGCGCCAGCAGCCAAGGGGCAGGGTTTGCCTATGGCTACACCTTC. Its protein product is CASSQGAGFAYGYTF.

The chain combines TRBV28 with TRBJ2-7; a weak D match, TRBD2 (6 bases). Germline values: CDR1 MDHEN, CDR2 SYDVKM. The CDR3 runs to 12 residues. V shed 10 bases and J shed 6 bases, with 16 bases lying between them. Here the CDR3 DNA reads TGTGCCACCGACGCGGGAATCTCCGAGCAGTACTTC. Its translation: CATDAGISEQYF.

There are a few counts of this clonotype. The chain combines TRBV20-1 with TRBJ2-7; weak D call: TRBD1 (6 bases). The CDR3 loop spans 15 amino acids. From germline, CDR1 is DFQATT and CDR2 SNEGSKA (reference sequence). Trimming left V 3 bases short and J 3 bases short, with 18 bases between. The DNA of the CDR3 is TGCAGTGCTAGTCTCCACTACGCAGGGGACTACGAGCAGTACTTC. Translated: CSASLHYAGDYEQYF.

This clonotype was found a few times. The chain employs TRBV29-1 and TRBJ2-5; maybe TRBD1 (5 bases). V dropped 5 bases and J dropped 11 bases, with 24 bases sitting between them. Germline lookup yields CDR1 SQVTM and CDR2 ANQGSEA. The CDR3 is 14 residues long. The CDR3 sequence: CSVTPATVYNEQYF. The CDR3 nucleotides read TGCAGCGTTACTCCCGCGACAGTCTACAATGAGCAGTACTTC.

This clonotype has only a few counts. This chain links TRBV20-1 with TRBJ2-5; TRBD1 aligns across 10 bases. The J call is in doubt because the DNA end fits TRBJ2-7 better. The CDR3 has 14 amino acids. Germline V gene data show CDR1 as DFQATT and CDR2 as SNEGSKA (reference sequence). This chain's CDR3 is CSAHPGQGTYEQYF. The CDR3 region has the DNA TGCAGTGCTCACCCGGGACAGGGGACCTACGAGCAGTACTTC.

There are a few counts of this clonotype. This chain links TRBV7-9 with TRBJ2-5, with 7 nucleotides matching TRBD1. The V gene's germline CDR1 is SEHNR and CDR2 FQNEAQ (reference sequence). The CDR3 is made up of 14 amino acids. V shed 5 bases, J shed 4 bases, and the junction held 7 bases outside the gene matches. CDR3 residues: CASSRRQGRETQYF. CDR3 DNA sequence: TGTGCCAGCAGCCGTCGACAGGGCCGAGAGACCCAGTACTTC.

To note about this clonotype: The junction departs from the called germline gene at one end, perhaps through a read error. The chain links TRBV5-1 to TRBJ2-2, with D possibly being TRBD1 (5 bases). Germline V gene data show CDR1 as SGHRS and CDR2 as YFSETQ. The CDR3 loop spans 15 amino acids. CDR3 protein: CASSLATGNTGELFF. The CDR3 region has the DNA TGCGCCAGCAGTTTGGCAACAGGGAACACCGGGGAGCTGTTTTTT.

The V gene is TRBV21-1, the J gene TRBJ2-7. TRBV21-1 is reported as a pseudogene. The CDR3 spans 11 residues. The CDR3 DNA is TGTGCCCCAACATCAACCCCCGAGCAGTACTTC. It encodes CAPTSTPEQYF.

The J gene is TRBJ2-7, the V gene TRBV29-1, with D unresolved. The CDR3 runs 12 residues. Per the germline V gene, CDR1 is SQVTM and CDR2 is ANQGSEA. With 1 base removed from V and 6 bases from J, the gap between germline ends came to 10 bases. The CDR3: CSVEGGRREQYF. CDR3 nucleotide sequence: TGCAGCGTTGAAGGGGGAAGGCGCGAGCAGTACTTC.

This clonotype was seen only a few times. This chain connects TRBV20-1 to TRBJ2-4, with D tentatively TRBD1 or TRBD2 (6 bases each). With 6 bases removed from V and 1 base from J, the gap between germline ends came to 7 bases. The CDR3 sequence is 12 residues long. Germline-derived CDR1 and CDR2 are DFQATT and SNEGSKA (reference sequence). In nucleotides, the CDR3 is TGCAGTGCAGGGGGGGCCAAAAACATTCAGTACTTC. Its translation: CSAGGAKNIQYF.

This chain uses TRBV10-3 with TRBJ2-7; TRBD1 agrees at 7 bases. Per the germline V gene, CDR1 is ENHRY and CDR2 is SYGVKD. This CDR3 comprises 14 residues. J lost 2 bases, V lost 4 bases, and 5 bases had no gene match. DNA for the CDR3: TGTGCCATCAGTGGCCCGGGACAGACCTACGAGCAGTACTTC. It specifies CAISGPGQTYEQYF.

The chain carries TRBV29-1 and TRBJ2-1; the match to TRBD2 covers 8 bases. V lost 7 bases and J lost 5; bases outside the gene matches: 4. The V gene's germline CDR1 is SQVTM and CDR2 ANQGSEA. CDR3 length: 12 amino acids. CDR3 sequence reads: CSGLASNNEQFF. The DNA for the CDR3 is TGCAGCGGACTAGCGAGCAACAATGAGCAGTTCTTC.

The table lists this clonotype with a few counts. The chain couples TRBV5-6 to TRBJ2-7, with D possibly matching TRBD2 (6 bases). The DNA end is more similar to TRBJ2-5, so the J call may be wrong. The germline V gene encodes CDR1 SGHDT and CDR2 YYEEEE. CDR3 size: 14 residues. CDR3 sequence: CASSLTEGLETQYF. CDR3 DNA sequence: TGTGCCAGCAGCTTAACGGAGGGCCTTGAGACCCAGTACTTC.

This clonotype was recorded a few times. In nucleotides, the CDR3 is TGCGCCAGCAGCCAAGGTAGCCTTTGGACCGGGGAGCTGTTTTTT. Translated, it gives CASSQGSLWTGELFF. The chain has TRBV4-1 and TRBJ2-2, with D unclear. This CDR3 region has 15 residues. V was trimmed by 1 base and J by 5 bases, leaving 11 bases between them. Germline V lookup: CDR1 MGHRA, CDR2 YSYEKL.

This clonotype was observed once. The chain uses TRBV7-2 and TRBJ1-2; 9 nucleotides align to TRBD1. CDR1 is SGHTA, CDR2 FQGNSA, per germline. The CDR3 totals 15 residues. J was trimmed by 5 bases and V by 1 base; bases with no gene match: 5. In nucleotides, the CDR3 is TGTGCCAGCAGCTTAGGGAACAGGGGGCAGTATGGCTACACCTTC. It translates to CASSLGNRGQYGYTF.

The sample holds one count of this clonotype. The rearrangement links TRBV6-6 to TRBJ1-6; 9 positions match TRBD1. The CDR3 is 16 residues long. V shed 6 bases, J shed 8 bases, and the junction held 11 bases outside the gene matches. The germline CDR1 and CDR2 sequences are MNHNY and SVGAGI (reference sequence). The DNA of the CDR3 is TGTGCCAGCAGAGACGCGGGACAGGGCGATGATTCACCCCTCCACTTT. As protein: CASRDAGQGDDSPLHF.

The chain combines TRBV14 with TRBJ2-5; no clear D. The end of the DNA aligns better with TRBJ2-4, so the J call may be wrong. Germline assignment: CDR1 SGHDN and CDR2 FVKESK. The CDR3 length is 17 residues. The CDR3 is CASSQYDKRFDKNIQYF. Here the CDR3 DNA reads TGTGCCAGCAGCCAATATGACAAGCGATTTGACAAAAACATTCAGTACTTC.

This clonotype came up a few times. The chain carries TRBV29-1 and TRBJ2-1, with no clear D. CDR1 is SQVTM, CDR2 ANQGSEA, per germline. Trimming removed 4 bases at V and 8 bases at J, with 9 bases between. The CDR3 runs to 11 residues. The DNA for the CDR3 is TGCAGCGTTGTGCCGGCAGATGAGCAGTTCTTC. This gives the protein CSVVPADEQFF.